The clone carrying this T cell receptor (beta chain) was counted a few times. No antigen is known for it. TCRdb independently ran MiXCR on the 5' RACE reads; one entry per CDR3 protein. The table includes roughly 260,000 distinct CDR3 sequences, roughly 15% detected once. CDR3 size: 13 residues. J gave up 10 bases and V 8 bases, and 7 bases lay outside the gene matches. Germline CDR1 is SGHTA and CDR2 is FQGTGA. This entry is derived from a study of T-cell memory formation after mild COVID-19. Study conclusions and caveats: Clones which contracted sat mainly in CM and EM if CD4+, and in EMRA if CD8+.

Sequencing input: PBMCs or a T cell subset sorted from them (not recorded which). The sequence came from a man aged 18 to 29 who had mild COVID-19 (a few samples of this study predate the infection). Cell type and time point are not known. The chain is built from TRBV7-3 and TRBJ2-1; 11 bases agree with TRBD2. CDR3 DNA sequence: TGTGCCAGCGGTGTTAGCGGGGGGGCCGAGCAGTTCTTC. It encodes CASGVSGGAEQFF.